This T cell receptor (beta chain) is drawn from a study of blood T cell repertoires in COVID-19. At the level of the study: PBMCs, B-cell-depleted T cells, or T cells provided the cDNA or gDNA that made up the material.

Original processing methods: Reference gene primer amplification gave estimated nucleated cell counts. The protocol was immunoSEQ multiplex PCR, while the TCRdb copy is restricted to in-frame clones and leaves out a portion. V and J calls and clone size are as listed in that table; D and trimming were resolved from the DNA. This sample yields about 45,000 clones, of which around 80% are seen a single time; over 12% belongs to the top ten. Trimming removed 5 bases at V and 6 bases at J, with 10 bases between. The CDR3 consists of 12 residues. Looked up from germline, CDR1 is MDHEN and CDR2 is SYDVKM. The sequenced sample consisted of peripheral blood. This rearrangement joins TRBV28 to TRBJ1-2; D unresolved. The source is a human donor in a cohort sampled during active COVID-19. Written as DNA, the CDR3 is TGTGCCAGCAGTCTGTTCCGGGATGGCTACACCTTC. Residues: CASSLFRDGYTF.